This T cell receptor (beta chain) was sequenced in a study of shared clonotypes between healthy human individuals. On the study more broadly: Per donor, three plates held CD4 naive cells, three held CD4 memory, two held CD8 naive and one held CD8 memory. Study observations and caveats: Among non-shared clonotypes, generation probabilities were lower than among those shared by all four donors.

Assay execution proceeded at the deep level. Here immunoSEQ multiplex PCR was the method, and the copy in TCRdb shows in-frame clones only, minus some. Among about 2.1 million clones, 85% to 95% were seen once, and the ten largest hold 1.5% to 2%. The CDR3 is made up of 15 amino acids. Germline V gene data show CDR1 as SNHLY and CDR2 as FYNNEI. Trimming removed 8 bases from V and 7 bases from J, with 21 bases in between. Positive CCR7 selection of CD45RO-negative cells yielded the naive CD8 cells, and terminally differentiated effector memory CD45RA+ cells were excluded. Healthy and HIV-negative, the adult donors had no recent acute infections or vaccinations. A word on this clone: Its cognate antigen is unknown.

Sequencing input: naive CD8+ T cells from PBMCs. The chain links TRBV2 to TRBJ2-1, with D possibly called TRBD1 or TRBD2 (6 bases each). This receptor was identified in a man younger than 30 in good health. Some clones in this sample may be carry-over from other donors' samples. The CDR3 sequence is CASRGRGEVRNEQFF. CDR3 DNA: TGTGCCAGCCGGGGGCGGGGAGAGGTGAGGAATGAGCAGTTCTTC. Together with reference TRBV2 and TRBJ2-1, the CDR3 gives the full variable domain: EPEVTQTPSHQVTQMGQEVILRCVPISNHLYFYWYRQILGQKVEFLVSFYNNEISEKSEIFDDQFSVERPDGSNFTLKIRSTKLEDSAMYFCASRGRGEVRNEQFFGPGTRLTVL.